The 13 T cell receptor beta chains below were found in one sample sequenced in a study of T cell responses to AZD1222 COVID-19 vaccine. The repertoire was sequenced with immunoSEQ multiplex PCR; TCRdb's copy has only in-frame clones and lacks some. This sample has 95,000 or so clones, with 89% found just once. Sequencing was performed on peripheral blood, taken on day 0 of MenACWY control vaccination. These TCRs come from an adult in good health.

This chain connects TRBV7-9 to TRBJ1-6, with no clear D. Germline CDR1 reads SEHNR; CDR2 reads FQNEAQ (reference sequence). The CDR3 has 13 amino acids. V was trimmed by 6 bases and J by 9 bases, leaving 12 bases between them. Written as DNA, the CDR3 is TGTGCCAGCAGATCCGGGCCTTCTTCACCCCTCCACTTT. Its translation is CASRSGPSSPLHF.

This clone occurred once. The chain employs TRBV4-3 and TRBJ1-2; the D gene is possibly TRBD1 (5 bases). V shed 0 bases and J shed 7 bases, with 21 bases lying between them. Germline CDR1 LGHNA, CDR2 YSLEER. The length of the CDR3 is 17 residues. CDR3 residues: CASSQDSHEQGWSGYTF. CDR3 DNA: TGCGCCAGCAGCCAAGATTCGCATGAGCAGGGTTGGAGTGGCTACACCTTC.

This clone appeared once. The chain uses TRBV19 and TRBJ2-4, with D perhaps matching TRBD1 (6 bases). Germline CDR1 LNHDA, CDR2 SQIVND (reference sequence). CDR3 length: 15 amino acids. V was cut by 3 bases and J by 0 bases, with 9 bases left in between. The CDR3 DNA follows: TGTGCCAGTAGTATCCAGGGGACAGCCAAAAACATTCAGTACTTC. The encoded protein is CASSIQGTAKNIQYF.

V usage is TRBV7-3 and J usage is TRBJ2-2, with 8 bases lining up with TRBD1. The germline V gene encodes CDR1 SGHTA and CDR2 FQGTGA. The junction had 12 bases not matched to a gene; V was cut back by 3 bases and J by 6 bases. The CDR3 contains 17 residues. The CDR3 DNA reads as TGTGCCAGCAGCTTGGGGACAGGTCTTCAGAGGCCCGGGGAGCTGTTTTTT. As protein: CASSLGTGLQRPGELFF.

The chain is built from TRBV19 and TRBJ2-7; 8 bases map to TRBD1. This CDR3 has 14 residues. The junction had 6 bases not matched to a gene; V was cut back by 5 bases and J by 3 bases. Germline V CDR1 and CDR2: LNHDA, SQIVND (reference sequence). The CDR3 spells CASSLRTGSYEQYF. The CDR3, as DNA: TGTGCCAGTAGTCTACGGACAGGGAGCTACGAGCAGTACTTC.

The chain uses TRBV24-1 and TRBJ2-3; no clear D gene. The CDR3 sequence is 14 residues long. Germline V gene lookup returns CDR1 KGHDR and CDR2 SFDVKD. Trimming took 3 bases from V and 3 from J, leaving 9 bases between them. CDR3 in DNA: TGTGCCACCAGTGATCTAACGGCAACAGATACGCAGTATTTT. It yields the protein CATSDLTATDTQYF.

The rearrangement joins TRBV30 to TRBJ2-5; 16 bases fit TRBD2. The junction had 6 bases not matched to a gene; V was cut back by 3 bases and J by 5 bases. CDR1 and CDR2 (germline): GTSNPN, SVGIG (reference sequence). CDR3 size: 16 residues. The CDR3 loop is CAWSEGLAGGHETQYF. CDR3 nucleotide sequence: TGTGCCTGGAGCGAGGGACTAGCGGGGGGGCATGAGACCCAGTACTTC. The whole variable domain, filled in from reference TRBV30 and TRBJ2-5, reads SQTIHQWPATLVQPVGSPLSLECTVEGTSNPNLYWYRQAAGRGLQLLFYSVGIGQISSEVPQNLSASRPQDRQFILSSKKLLLSDSGFYLCAWSEGLAGGHETQYFGPGTRLLVL.

The table lists this clone with a few counts. This chain connects TRBV5-1 to TRBJ1-2, with 7 bases fitting TRBD1. V lost 0 bases to trimming and J lost 8 bases; unmatched junction nucleotides: 4. CDR1 is SGHRS, CDR2 YFSETQ, per germline. The CDR3 is 13 amino acids. The CDR3 sequence is CASSLEPGQGYTF. CDR3 DNA: TGCGCCAGCAGCTTGGAACCGGGACAGGGCTACACCTTC.

V and J are TRBV6-2 or TRBV6-3 and TRBJ2-7; 7 nucleotides align to TRBD2. This CDR3 contains 14 residues. Trimming took 6 bases from V and 0 from J; bases not matched to a gene: 5. Germline V gives CDR1 MNHEY, CDR2 SVGEGT. CDR3 sequence: CASSISGFSYEQYF. The CDR3 coding sequence is TGTGCCAGCAGCATTAGCGGGTTCTCCTACGAGCAGTACTTC.

This chain uses TRBV6-2 or TRBV6-3 with TRBJ1-1, with D possibly TRBD1 on 5 matching bases. The CDR3 spans 14 residues. The germline V gene encodes CDR1 MNHEY and CDR2 SVGEGT. Trimming stripped 7 bases from V and 0 bases from J, with 12 bases between. CDR3 residues: CASNPRGLNTEAFF. In DNA form, the CDR3 reads TGTGCCAGCAACCCACGGGGCCTGAACACTGAAGCTTTCTTT.

The rearrangement links TRBV9 to TRBJ2-1; D is possibly TRBD1 or TRBD2 (5 bases each). Germline V gives CDR1 SGDLS, CDR2 YYNGEE. This CDR3 has 19 amino acids. Trimming removed 2 bases from V and 3 bases from J, with 24 bases in between. Here the CDR3 DNA reads TGTGCCAGCAGCGTTGGATTAAAGGGTTTGGGGGACCTCTACAATGAGCAGTTCTTC. Protein sequence: CASSVGLKGLGDLYNEQFF.

The chain uses TRBV5-5 and TRBJ1-2, with D maybe TRBD1 (6 bases). Germline V gene data show CDR1 as SGHKS and CDR2 as YYEKEE (reference sequence). The CDR3 totals 12 residues. The ends were cut back, 0 bases at V and 9 bases at J, with 9 bases in the middle. CDR3 sequence: CASSLDTGSYTF. CDR3 bases: TGTGCCAGCAGCTTGGACACAGGGAGCTACACCTTC.

The rearrangement uses TRBV30 and TRBJ1-3, with TRBD1 as a possible D gene (5 bases). The length of the CDR3 is 13 residues. Germline V gives CDR1 GTSNPN, CDR2 SVGIG (reference sequence). The germline V and J ends were trimmed by 0 bases and 8 bases, with 11 bases remaining between them. CDR3 region: CAWSVGRGDTIYF. CDR3 sequence (DNA): TGTGCCTGGAGTGTGGGTAGGGGAGACACCATATATTTT.